The 29 T cell receptor beta chains in this list originate from one sample, sequenced in a study of T cell clones after liver transplantation. Profiling relied on immunoSEQ multiplex PCR, and the TCRdb table lists in-frame clones only, not all of them. This table holds about 70,000 clones, about 80% found once. The source material was CD4+ T cells from blood, sampled 12 months after liver transplant. Every receptor here comes from a human patient who received a liver transplant. Some of the T cells may derive from the graft donor.

The chain recombines TRBV28 with TRBJ1-2; TRBD1 is a possible D gene (5 bases). This CDR3 is built from 12 residues. CDR1 is MDHEN, CDR2 SYDVKM, per germline. V was shortened by 4 bases and J by 4 bases, with 7 bases between the two germline ends. The CDR3 bases are TGTGCCAGCAGTTGGGACCGCTATGGCTACACCTTC. This sequence encodes CASSWDRYGYTF.

The DNA for the CDR3 is TGTGCCAGCAGCAAACGGGACAGATACAATGAGCAGTTCTTC. Its protein product is CASSKRDRYNEQFF. This rearrangement joins TRBV21-1 to TRBJ2-1; the D call in the table, TRBD1, was not verified against the DNA. TRBV21-1 is reported as a pseudogene. The CDR3 totals 14 residues.

V and J are TRBV5-6 and TRBJ1-1; no clear D gene. V dropped 3 bases and J dropped 0 bases, with 9 bases sitting between them. Looked up from germline, CDR1 is SGHDT and CDR2 is YYEEEE. There are 14 residues in the CDR3. The CDR3 DNA is TGTGCCAGCAGCTCCCCCCCCTTGAACACTGAAGCTTTCTTT. This encodes CASSSPPLNTEAFF. The complete variable domain, with remaining parts taken from reference TRBV5-6 and TRBJ1-1, reads DAGVTQSPTHLIKTRGQQVTLRCSPKSGHDTVSWYQQALGQGPQFIFQYYEEEERQRGNFPDRFSGHQFPNYSSELNVNALLLGDSALYLCASSSPPLNTEAFFGQGTRLTVV.

This sequence joins TRBV9 and TRBJ2-1; a weak D match, TRBD2 (6 bases). Trimming removed 1 base at V and 2 bases at J, with 16 bases between. This CDR3 comprises 17 residues. Per the germline V gene, CDR1 is SGDLS and CDR2 is YYNGEE. The CDR3 here is CASSVPPGTSTYNEQFF. The CDR3 DNA follows: TGTGCCAGCAGCGTACCCCCCGGGACTTCGACCTACAATGAGCAGTTCTTC.

This clone has a single count. The chain links TRBV19 to TRBJ2-3; a weak D match, TRBD2 (6 bases). The V gene's germline CDR1 is LNHDA and CDR2 SQIVND (reference sequence). V was cut by 7 bases and J by 0 bases, with 11 bases left in between. The CDR3 is made up of 14 amino acids. The CDR3 sequence: CASTAGSSTDTQYF. CDR3 bases: TGTGCCAGTACGGCGGGATCTAGCACAGATACGCAGTATTTT.

This chain links TRBV29-1 with TRBJ2-2, with no clear D. Germline CDR1 is SQVTM and CDR2 is ANQGSEA. Trimming took 7 bases from V and 0 from J, leaving 12 bases between them. The CDR3 contains 14 residues. The CDR3, as DNA: TGCAGCGCGCGGCCGGCGGCGAACACCGGGGAGCTGTTTTTT. It specifies CSARPAANTGELFF.

The CDR3 DNA reads as TGCGCCAGCAGCTTGGCCCCTAGCGGACACACCGGGGAGCTGTTTTTT. Protein product: CASSLAPSGHTGELFF. The genes are TRBV5-1 and TRBJ2-2; 7 bases are shared with TRBD2. Germline V gene lookup returns CDR1 SGHRS and CDR2 YFSETQ. This CDR3 comprises 16 residues. The trim removed 0 bases at V and 3 bases at J, leaving 5 bases unmatched.

The chain has TRBV9 and TRBJ2-1; D is uncertain. Trimming cost V 1 base and J 6 bases, with 11 bases left between them. The length of the CDR3 is 14 residues. Per the germline V gene, CDR1 is SGDLS and CDR2 is YYNGEE. The CDR3 coding sequence is TGTGCCAGCAGCGTAACTGGTCTTGGCAATGAGCAGTTCTTC. Translation: CASSVTGLGNEQFF.

The chain links TRBV10-3 to TRBJ1-1; maybe TRBD1 (5 bases). CDR1 and CDR2 (germline): ENHRY, SYGVKD. This CDR3 has 14 amino acids. The V end lost 3 bases, the J end lost 1 base, and 9 bases lay between the germline ends. CDR3 DNA sequence: TGTGCCATCAGTGACAGGGCTGGGAACACTGAAGCTTTCTTT. Translating gives CAISDRAGNTEAFF.

The chain carries TRBV5-1 and TRBJ2-3; possible D gene TRBD2, 5 bases. The CDR3 spans 17 residues. Germline values: CDR1 SGHRS, CDR2 YFSETQ. The V end was cut by 0 bases, the J end by 4 bases, with 18 bases between. The chain's CDR3 is CASSLAGWERSSDTQYF. CDR3 DNA: TGCGCCAGCAGCTTGGCCGGGTGGGAGCGATCGTCAGATACGCAGTATTTT.

This CDR3 is CASSLNRVSGEQYF. Written as DNA, the CDR3 is TGTGCCAGCAGTTTAAACAGGGTATCGGGAGAGCAGTACTTC. This rearrangement joins TRBV27 to TRBJ2-7, with D possibly being TRBD1 (6 bases). V was pared by 2 bases and J by 7 bases, with 15 bases between. The CDR3 runs to 14 residues. In germline, CDR1 is MNHEY, CDR2 SMNVEV (reference sequence).

This clone was recorded only once. The chain has TRBV28 and TRBJ2-7; 7 bases match TRBD1. After removal of 5 bases from V and 0 bases from J, the junction contained 7 bases not matched to a gene. In germline, CDR1 is MDHEN, CDR2 SYDVKM. There are 15 residues in the CDR3. The CDR3 coding sequence is TGTGCCAGCAGTCCCCACTGGGACAGCTCCTACGAGCAGTACTTC. The encoded protein is CASSPHWDSSYEQYF. Full variable domain (outside the CDR3, taken from reference TRBV28 and TRBJ2-7): DVKVTQSSRYLVKRTGEKVFLECVQDMDHENMFWYRQDPGLGLRLIYFSYDVKMKEKGDIPEGYSVSREKKERFSLILESASTNQTSMYLCASSPHWDSSYEQYFGPGTRLTVT.

This chain joins TRBV5-1 and TRBJ2-2; 10 positions agree with TRBD2. V dropped 2 bases and J dropped 6; count of bases not matched to a gene: 4. This CDR3 contains 15 residues. Germline V gene lookup returns CDR1 SGHRS and CDR2 YFSETQ. The CDR3 protein is CASSLLAGTAGELFF. In DNA form, the CDR3 reads TGCGCCAGCAGCTTACTAGCGGGAACTGCCGGGGAGCTGTTTTTT.

This clone came up a few times. CDR3 bases: TGTGCCAGCAGCTTACGAGGTTCGGGCAATCAGCCCCAGCATTTT. Its protein product is CASSLRGSGNQPQHF. The chain recombines TRBV7-2 with TRBJ1-5; D uncertain. There are 15 residues in the CDR3. From germline, CDR1 is SGHTA and CDR2 FQGNSA. The V gene lost 2 bases and the J gene lost 2 bases, with 10 bases spanning the gap.

The chain carries TRBV28 and TRBJ1-2, with 7 bases lining up with TRBD1. Trimming removed 5 bases from V and 6 bases from J; junction bases left unmatched: 6. This CDR3 region has 13 residues. Germline V gene data show CDR1 as MDHEN and CDR2 as SYDVKM. The CDR3 nucleotides read TGTGCCAGCAGTGAAGAGACAGGGAATGGCTACACCTTC. It specifies CASSEETGNGYTF.

The chain carries TRBV7-8 and TRBJ2-1, with D perhaps matching TRBD2 (5 bases). The CDR3 extends over 19 amino acids. The V end was cut by 5 bases, the J end by 7 bases, with 30 bases between. Germline V gives CDR1 SGHVS, CDR2 FQNEAQ. The CDR3: CASSRQTVSFDTPGNEQFF. The CDR3 nucleotides are TGTGCCAGCAGCCGTCAAACGGTTTCCTTCGACACCCCGGGGAATGAGCAGTTCTTC.

The chain joins TRBV11-2 to TRBJ2-7, with 9 bases fitting TRBD1. Trimming at V came to 4 bases and at J to 5 bases, leaving 12 bases not matched to a gene. CDR3 length: 16 amino acids. Germline loops: CDR1 SGHAT, CDR2 FQNNGV. CDR3 in DNA: TGTGCCAGCAGCTCCTCTCCCGGGACAGGGATGCACGAGCAGTACTTC. Its translation is CASSSSPGTGMHEQYF.

This clone was counted between two and nine times. The J gene is TRBJ2-5, the V gene TRBV7-8; D is possibly TRBD1 (6 bases). Germline loops: CDR1 SGHVS, CDR2 FQNEAQ. V lost 4 bases, J lost 1 base, and 10 bases lay in between. CDR3 length: 14 amino acids. In DNA, the CDR3 is TGTGCCAGCAGCTCCCGGACAGCCCAAGAGACCCAGTACTTC. Amino acid sequence: CASSSRTAQETQYF.

The V gene is TRBV7-6, the J gene TRBJ2-5; 9 bases are a match to TRBD2. Germline CDR1 SGHVS, CDR2 FNYEAQ. Losses at the gene ends were 4 bases for V and 2 bases for J; bases not matched to a gene: 8. This CDR3 contains 16 residues. This CDR3 is CASSSPASGIQETQYF. The CDR3 nucleotides are TGTGCCAGCAGCTCCCCGGCTAGCGGGATACAAGAGACCCAGTACTTC.

The rearrangement joins TRBV11-2 to TRBJ2-7; 7 positions match TRBD1. Germline CDR1 and CDR2: SGHAT and FQNNGV. The CDR3 length is 15 residues. Trimming cost V 4 bases and J 2 bases; bases outside gene matches: 8. DNA for the CDR3: TGTGCCAGCAGCTCACTGAGACAGGGCCCCTACGAGCAGTACTTC. The encoded protein is CASSSLRQGPYEQYF.

The rearrangement uses TRBV18 and TRBJ1-1, with D hard to call. The germline CDR1 and CDR2 sequences are KGHSH and LQKENI. CDR3 size: 14 residues. The V and J ends lost 8 bases and 0 bases respectively, with 13 bases between them. CDR3 nucleotide sequence: TGTGCCAGCGGTGGCGGTACTATGAACACTGAAGCTTTCTTT. This gives the protein CASGGGTMNTEAFF. Together with reference TRBV18 and TRBJ1-1, the CDR3 gives the full variable domain: NAGVMQNPRHLVRRRGQEARLRCSPMKGHSHVYWYRQLPEEGLKFMVYLQKENIIDESGMPKERFSAEFPKEGPSILRIQQVVRGDSAAYFCASGGGTMNTEAFFGQGTRLTVV.

The rearrangement links TRBV7-9 to TRBJ2-1; 11 bases align to TRBD2. V lost 0 bases, J lost 8 bases, and 3 bases stayed unmatched. The CDR3 length is 15 residues. Per germline, CDR1 SEHNR and CDR2 FQNEAQ (reference sequence). CDR3 coding DNA: TGTGCCAGCAGCTTAGCTAGCGGGAGGGCCCATGAGCAGTTCTTC. It translates to CASSLASGRAHEQFF.

The CDR3 nucleotides read TGCGCCAGCAGTCTCAACCATGAAAAACTGTTTTTT. Amino acid sequence: CASSLNHEKLFF. This chain links TRBV4-3 with TRBJ1-4; no reliable D call. Trimming left V 6 bases short and J 6 bases short, with 8 bases between. The CDR3 covers 12 residues. The germline CDR1 and CDR2 sequences are LGHNA and YSLEER.

This chain links TRBV6-5 with TRBJ2-1, with 9 bases identical to TRBD1. V gave up 5 bases and J gave up 6 bases; unmatched junction bases: 5. Germline CDR1 MNHEY, CDR2 SVGAGI. The CDR3 runs to 14 residues. The CDR3 region has the DNA TGTGCCAGCAGTCATAGGGACAGGGCCAATGAGCAGTTCTTC. Amino acid sequence: CASSHRDRANEQFF.

The rearrangement links TRBV4-2 to TRBJ1-5; D not certain. CDR3 length equals 15 residues. CDR1 is LGHNA, CDR2 YNFKEQ, per germline. Trimming left V 4 bases short and J 0 bases short, with 10 bases between. CDR3 amino acids: CASSLIEDSNQPQHF. CDR3 nucleotides: TGTGCCAGCAGCCTCATAGAGGATAGCAATCAGCCCCAGCATTTT.

The chain carries TRBV7-2 and TRBJ1-5; D not certain. The ends were cut back, 1 base at V and 2 bases at J, with 6 bases in the middle. Germline loops: CDR1 SGHTA, CDR2 FQGNSA. This CDR3 spans 14 amino acids. The CDR3 DNA reads TGTGCCAGCAGCTTAGGTCTGGGCAATCAGCCCCAGCATTTT. Encoded protein: CASSLGLGNQPQHF. The full variable domain, with the rest looked up from reference TRBV7-2 and TRBJ1-5, is GAGVSQSPSNKVTEKGKDVELRCDPISGHTALYWYRQSLGQGLEFLIYFQGNSAPDKSGLPSDRFSAERTGGSVSTLTIQRTQQEDSAVYLCASSLGLGNQPQHFGDGTRLSIL.

This chain connects TRBV7-9 to TRBJ2-7; D may match TRBD1 or TRBD2 (5 bases each). The CDR3 is 13 residues long. The V gene's germline CDR1 is SEHNR and CDR2 FQNEAQ (reference sequence). Trimming removed 5 bases from V and 7 bases from J, with 15 bases in between. The CDR3 sequence is CASSGGAGQEQYF. The CDR3 bases are TGTGCCAGCAGCGGGGGAGCCGGTCAGGAGCAGTACTTC.

The chain recombines TRBV13 with TRBJ2-7, with 14 nucleotides matching TRBD2. CDR3 length: 22 amino acids. The germline gives CDR1 PRHDT, CDR2 FYEKMQ (reference sequence). The V gene end was trimmed by 1 base and the J gene end by 0 bases; junction bases not matched to a gene: 17. This CDR3 reads CASSLEGLAGGLLPPSSYEQYF. The DNA for the CDR3 is TGTGCCAGCAGCTTAGAAGGACTAGCGGGAGGCCTCCTACCTCCGAGCTCCTACGAGCAGTACTTC. Combining the CDR3 with reference TRBV13 and TRBJ2-7 gives the whole variable domain AAGVIQSPRHLIKEKRETATLKCYPIPRHDTVYWYQQGPGQDPQFLISFYEKMQSDKGSIPDRFSAQQFSDYHSELNMSSLELGDSALYFCASSLEGLAGGLLPPSSYEQYFGPGTRLTVT.

J is TRBJ2-7 and V is TRBV6-6; 10 bases line up with TRBD2. CDR3 length equals 15 residues. Germline V gives CDR1 MNHNY, CDR2 SVGAGI (reference sequence). The V segment lost 6 bases and the J segment 5 bases; nucleotides outside the gene matches: 10. This chain's CDR3 is CASRWTSGNPNEQYF. DNA of the CDR3: TGTGCCAGCAGATGGACTAGCGGAAATCCTAACGAGCAGTACTTC.